Shown below are 15 T cell receptor beta chains from a single sample sequenced in a study of blood T cell repertoires in COVID-19. Method: immunoSEQ multiplex PCR; TCRdb's copy keeps in-frame clones and lacks some. The sample holds 300,000 to 350,000 clones; 89% are singletons and the top ten take 3.9%. Sequencing was carried out using peripheral blood. These receptors were collected from an older woman with COVID-19, enrolled during active disease.

This clone was observed a single time. The chain couples TRBV6-5 to TRBJ2-7, with 12 bases fitting TRBD2. The germline gives CDR1 MNHEY, CDR2 SVGAGI. This CDR3 has 14 residues. The ends lost 7 bases at V and 2 bases at J; junction bases unmatched: 3. The CDR3 DNA sequence: TGTGCCAGCATTTCTAGCGGGGGGGCCTACGAGCAGTACTTC. Amino acid sequence: CASISSGGAYEQYF.

The chain combines TRBV4-1 with TRBJ2-7; no clear D gene. This CDR3 comprises 13 residues. The germline CDR1 and CDR2 sequences are MGHRA and YSYEKL. Trimming removed 1 base from V and 2 bases from J, with 6 bases in between. The CDR3, as DNA: TGCGCCAGCAGCCAAGGGTCTACCTACGAGCAGTACTTC. The encoded protein is CASSQGSTYEQYF.

The chain employs TRBV29-1 and TRBJ2-5; TRBD2 matches 7 bases. Germline V gives CDR1 SQVTM, CDR2 ANQGSEA. CDR3 length equals 13 residues. V shed 7 bases and J 7 bases; nucleotides not matched to a gene: 12. CDR3 amino acids: CSAGAVAGATQYF. The CDR3 DNA follows: TGCAGCGCCGGAGCGGTAGCGGGTGCGACCCAGTACTTC.

The chain carries TRBV28 and TRBJ2-3, with 7 positions matching TRBD2. V lost 1 base and J lost 9; bases outside the gene matches: 7. The CDR3 runs 14 residues. Germline CDR1 reads MDHEN; CDR2 reads SYDVKM. The DNA for the CDR3 is TGTGCCAGCAGTTTATTTGGGGGGGTAGACACGCAGTATTTT. Its protein product is CASSLFGGVDTQYF.

The CDR3 DNA is TGTGCCAGCACCACGGACAGGGGTCCATCCGGGGAGCTGTTTTTT. This encodes CASTTDRGPSGELFF. The chain employs TRBV6-5 and TRBJ2-2, with TRBD1 matching over 9 bases. This CDR3 has 15 amino acids. The J segment lost 6 bases and the V segment lost 7 bases, leaving 9 bases of the junction unmatched. Germline V gene sequence: CDR1 MNHEY, CDR2 SVGAGI.

The chain has TRBV10-2 and TRBJ1-1; D unresolved. Deletions cut 6 bases from V and 1 base from J, with 9 bases between. This CDR3 contains 13 residues. CDR1 WSHSY and CDR2 SAAADI come from the germline V gene. The CDR3 sequence: CASRIQENTEAFF. The CDR3 coding sequence is TGCGCCAGCAGGATACAAGAGAACACTGAAGCTTTCTTT.

J is TRBJ2-2 and V is TRBV30; D possibly corresponds to TRBD1 (6 bases). This CDR3 is 15 amino acids long. Trimming stripped 2 bases from V and 7 bases from J, with 17 bases between. From germline, CDR1 is GTSNPN and CDR2 SVGIG (reference sequence). The CDR3 DNA reads TGTGCCTGGAGTCCCAGCAGGGGAAGAATCGGGGAGCTGTTTTTT. Translated: CAWSPSRGRIGELFF. Full variable domain (outside the CDR3, taken from reference TRBV30 and TRBJ2-2): SQTIHQWPATLVQPVGSPLSLECTVEGTSNPNLYWYRQAAGRGLQLLFYSVGIGQISSEVPQNLSASRPQDRQFILSSKKLLLSDSGFYLCAWSPSRGRIGELFFGEGSRLTVL.

The V gene is TRBV29-1, the J gene TRBJ1-2, with a weak D call TRBD1 (5 bases). Germline CDR1 and CDR2: SQVTM and ANQGSEA. The CDR3 is made up of 12 amino acids. V lost 7 bases and J lost 2, with 11 bases in between. The CDR3 sequence: CSAVDTNYGYTF. The CDR3 DNA reads TGCAGCGCCGTGGACACGAACTATGGCTACACCTTC.

The V call is TRBV19, the J call TRBJ1-5, with D hard to call. Trimming stripped 7 bases from V and 0 bases from J, with 16 bases between. The CDR3 runs 16 residues. CDR1 is LNHDA and CDR2 is SQIVND in the germline V gene (reference sequence). The CDR3 bases are TGTGCCAGTACACCGGGCGGGTCCTATAGCAATCAGCCCCAGCATTTT. Translated, it gives CASTPGGSYSNQPQHF.

The chain combines TRBV12-5 with TRBJ2-3, with D uncertain. The CDR3 contains 11 residues. Per the germline V gene, CDR1 is LGHNT and CDR2 is FRNRAP. Between the trimmed V and J ends, which lost 7 bases and 3 bases, there was a span of 5 bases. The CDR3 region has the DNA TGTGCTAGTGCCATGACAGATACGCAGTATTTT. This encodes CASAMTDTQYF. The full variable domain, with the rest looked up from reference TRBV12-5 and TRBJ2-3, is DARVTQTPRHKVTEMGQEVTMRCQPILGHNTVFWYRQTMMQGLELLAYFRNRAPLDDSGMPKDRFSAEMPDATLATLKIQPSEPRDSAVYFCASAMTDTQYFGPGTRLTVL.

This chain joins TRBV7-3 and TRBJ2-3, with 8 bases matching TRBD1. This CDR3 contains 13 residues. In germline, CDR1 is SGHTA, CDR2 FQGTGA. Germline trimming cut 0 bases from V and 9 bases from J; bases unmatched to any gene: 2. CDR3 residues: CASSLTQGDTQYF. The CDR3 DNA reads as TGTGCCAGCAGCTTAACACAGGGGGACACGCAGTATTTT.

The chain has TRBV5-5 and TRBJ1-6; 10 positions match TRBD1. Germline V gene lookup returns CDR1 SGHKS and CDR2 YYEKEE (reference sequence). The trim removed 3 bases at V and 7 bases at J, leaving 10 bases unmatched. CDR3 length: 17 amino acids. The CDR3 DNA reads as TGTGCCAGCAGCTCCCGGGACAGGGGACGCCGGAATTCACCCCTCCACTTT. Translation: CASSSRDRGRRNSPLHF. The variable domain in full, completed from reference TRBV5-5 and TRBJ1-6, reads DAGVTQSPTHLIKTRGQQVTLRCSPISGHKSVSWYQQVLGQGPQFIFQYYEKEERGRGNFPDRFSARQFPNYSSELNVNALLLGDSALYLCASSSRDRGRRNSPLHFGNGTRLTVT.

The chain employs TRBV7-2 and TRBJ1-5; TRBD1 agrees at 7 bases. V lost 5 bases to trimming and J lost 7 bases; unmatched junction nucleotides: 8. The CDR3 runs 14 residues. The V gene's germline CDR1 is SGHTA and CDR2 FQGNSA. The CDR3 coding sequence is TGTGCCAGCAGCCACAGACAGGGAACCCAGCCCCAGCATTTT. Its translation: CASSHRQGTQPQHF.

The J gene is TRBJ1-3, the V gene TRBV19, with 9 bases that match TRBD1. Per the germline V gene, CDR1 is LNHDA and CDR2 is SQIVND (reference sequence). CDR3 length equals 16 residues. The V gene end was trimmed by 6 bases and the J gene end by 4 bases; junction bases not matched to a gene: 10. The chain's CDR3 is CASRLSRTGVGNTIYF. The CDR3 DNA reads TGTGCCAGTAGGCTATCCCGGACAGGGGTCGGAAACACCATATATTTT.

The chain has TRBV2 and TRBJ2-7, with no clear D. Germline assignment: CDR1 SNHLY and CDR2 FYNNEI. The V gene lost 4 bases and the J gene lost 5 bases, with 3 bases spanning the gap. The CDR3 length is 10 residues. The CDR3 region is CASSVNEQYF. DNA for the CDR3: TGTGCCAGCAGTGTTAACGAGCAGTACTTC.